These T cell receptor beta chains were read from a single sample in a study of radiation and T cells in renal cell carcinoma. Here immunoSEQ multiplex PCR was the method, and the copy in TCRdb shows in-frame clones only, minus some. The profile shows 15,000 or so clones, 62% of them singletons. This specimen was tumor tissue, taken from a patient whose treatment was nephrectomy without radiotherapy. These receptors came from a man aged 55-75 years with renal cell carcinoma. CDR3s include the opening cysteine and the closing phenylalanine or tryptophan. A D gene is named only where the DNA matches it firmly. Clone size, where shown, is once, few, many, or a class for clones that have expanded.

TRBD1,TRBJ1-1,TRBV18,few,TGTGCCAGCTCACCGCCACGACAGGGGGCTGTCCCTGAAGCTTTCTTT,CASSPPRQGAVPEAFF
-,TRBJ2-7,TRBV7-9,few,TGTGCCAGCAGCCGGGTGGGGGATTCCAACGAGCAGTACTTC,CASSRVGDSNEQYF
-,TRBJ2-1,TRBV30,few,TGTGCCTGGAGTGTACAACAGGCGGCCTACAATGAGCAGTTCTTC,CAWSVQQAAYNEQFF
TRBD1,TRBJ1-5,TRBV19,-,TGTGCCAGTAGCGTGAAACAGGGGACGAGTCAGCCCCAGCATTTT,CASSVKQGTSQPQHF
-,TRBJ1-4,TRBV5-1,-,TGCGCCAGCCTGCCTTCGCCCGGGAGTAATGAAAAACTGTTTTTT,CASLPSPGSNEKLFF
-,TRBJ2-1,TRBV2,-,TGTGCCAGCAACCGGGACCTCCTCTCCCATGAGCAGTTCTTC,CASNRDLLSHEQFF
TRBD1,TRBJ1-2,TRBV2,-,TGTGCCAGCAGTGTTGAGGCAGGGGGCAGCTATGGCTACACCTTC,CASSVEAGGSYGYTF
TRBD1,TRBJ1-2,TRBV27,-,TGTGCCAGCAGCCTGAGACAGGGAGACGGCTACACCTTC,CASSLRQGDGYTF
TRBD2,TRBJ2-5,TRBV5-4,-,TGTGCCAGCAGCTTGGGCACTAGCGGGATGGCTCTGTACCAAGAGACCCAGTACTTC,CASSLGTSGMALYQETQYF
TRBD1,TRBJ2-1,TRBV6-5,medium-sized,TGTGCCAGCAGTCTACCCTATCCGGGACAGGGTCAGTTCTTC,CASSLPYPGQGQFF
-,TRBJ1-2,TRBV19,-,TGTGCCAGTAGTGGGGAAATCCATGGCTACACCTTC,CASSGEIHGYTF
TRBD2,TRBJ2-7,TRBV6-6,-,TGTGCCAGCAACGAAATAGCGGGGGGCTCCTACGAGCAGTACTTC,CASNEIAGGSYEQYF
-,TRBJ1-1,TRBV7-6,-,TGTGCCAGCAGCTTAGGCAGCAGGGGGAACACTGAAGCTTTCTTT,CASSLGSRGNTEAFF
-,TRBJ1-4,TRBV5-6,-,TGTGCCAGCAGCTTACAGGGTGCAACTAATGAAAAACTGTTTTTT,CASSLQGATNEKLFF
-,TRBJ2-5,TRBV29-1,-,TGCAGCGTTGCAAGGAGCACCTCCCAAGAGACCCAGTACTTC,CSVARSTSQETQYF
-,TRBJ1-5,TRBV11-2,medium-sized,TGTGCCAGCAGCTTAGATCTGGGGGGGTATCAGCCCCAGCATTTT,CASSLDLGGYQPQHF
-,TRBJ2-7,TRBV5-5,once,TGTGCCAGCAGCTTGGAGGGCAGGGGATTATACGAGCAGTACTTC,CASSLEGRGLYEQYF
TRBD1,TRBJ2-2,TRBV5-1,few,TGCGCCAGCAGCTTGGCCCGGGGGACAGGGCTCACCGGGGAGCTGTTTTTT,CASSLARGTGLTGELFF
-,TRBJ2-1,TRBV29-1,few,TGCAGCGGAACCGTAGAGGGGCTCTACAATGAGCAGTTCTTC,CSGTVEGLYNEQFF
TRBD1,TRBJ2-2,TRBV11-3,-,TGTGCCAGCAGCCCCGAAGGGGGCCCGGGGACCGGGGAGCTGTTTTTT,CASSPEGGPGTGELFF
-,TRBJ2-4,TRBV7-2,-,TGTGCCAGCAGCTTAGCGGGGGCACCCAAAAACATTCAGTACTTC,CASSLAGAPKNIQYF
TRBD1,TRBJ1-2,TRBV6-5,-,TGTGCCAGCAGTTACTCACGGGACAGGGTCAATGGCTACACCTTC,CASSYSRDRVNGYTF
-,TRBJ2-5,TRBV4-3,-,TGCGCCAGCAGCCAAGTGATGCAAGAGACCCAGTACTTC,CASSQVMQETQYF
-,TRBJ2-3,TRBV28,-,TGTGCCAGCAGTTTCTCAAGGGGAGCCGATACGCAGTATTTT,CASSFSRGADTQYF
-,TRBJ2-3,TRBV11-2,medium-sized,TGTGCCAGCAGCTTAGGGGGGCGCACAGATACGCAGTATTTT,CASSLGGRTDTQYF
TRBD1,TRBJ1-1,TRBV18,-,TGTGCCAGCTCACCACTAGGGACAGGGGGCGCCCCGGAAACTGAAGCTTTCTTT,CASSPLGTGGAPETEAFF